What follows describes a single T cell receptor beta chain. The CDR3 is made up of 14 amino acids. Looked up from germline, CDR1 is SGDLS and CDR2 is YYNGEE. Between the trimmed V and J ends, which lost 4 bases and 0 bases, there was a span of 11 bases. The data were taken from a study of shared clonotypes between healthy human individuals. The data were produced by immunoSEQ multiplex PCR, yet TCRdb's version contains in-frame clones alone and is incomplete. The repertoire has 2 million to 2.5 million clones, about 95% of them found once; the top ten carry 0.85% to 1.3%. Selected positively for CCR7 and CD45RO-negative, naive CD8 cells excluded terminally differentiated effector memory CD45RA+ cells.

The clonotype originates from a man aged 18 to 29 in good health. Sequences were obtained from naive CD8+ T cells sorted from blood. The chain joins TRBV9 to TRBJ2-7; D may correspond to TRBD1 or TRBD2 (6 bases each). The CDR3 sequence is CASSPPGASYEQYF. The CDR3 DNA is TGTGCCAGCAGCCCCCCGGGGGCCTCCTACGAGCAGTACTTC.